The 5 T cell receptor beta chains reported below all come from one sample, sequenced in a study of control samples from healthy donors and cancer patients. Libraries were prepared by immunoSEQ multiplex PCR; TCRdb keeps only in-frame clonotypes and omits some of them. The sample has around 190,000 clones, more than 80% seen once; the top ten hold more than 1.3%. The specimen was blood. All receptors come from a man between 25 and 39 years old in good health.

The V and J genes are TRBV5-4 and TRBJ2-1; 15 bases line up with TRBD2. This CDR3 comprises 16 residues. V was pared by 2 bases and J by 7 bases, with 4 bases of the junction left unmatched. In germline, CDR1 is SGHNT, CDR2 YYREEE (reference sequence). The CDR3, as DNA: TGTGCCAGCAGCTTCGGGACTAGCGGGAGGCCAAATGAGCAGTTCTTC. Encoded protein: CASSFGTSGRPNEQFF.

V is TRBV11-2 and J is TRBJ2-5; D remains ambiguous. The V end lost 4 bases, the J end lost 5 bases, and 8 bases lay between the germline ends. CDR1 and CDR2 (germline): SGHAT, FQNNGV. The CDR3 runs to 12 residues. This chain's CDR3 is CASSSLGETQYF. In DNA, the CDR3 is TGTGCCAGCAGCTCACTTGGGGAGACCCAGTACTTC.

This chain joins TRBV11-2 and TRBJ2-7, with 9 bases matching TRBD1. The V and J ends lost 4 bases and 4 bases, in that order; junction bases with no gene match: 5. CDR1 and CDR2 from the germline V gene are SGHAT and FQNNGV. CDR3 length: 14 amino acids. Here the CDR3 DNA reads TGTGCCAGCAGCTGGACAGGGGAAAGTTACGAGCAGTACTTC. Protein product: CASSWTGESYEQYF.

The chain carries TRBV6-2 or TRBV6-3 and TRBJ2-3; 9 bases are a match to TRBD2. V lost 2 bases, J lost 5 bases, and 8 bases stayed unmatched. Germline V gene sequence: CDR1 MNHEY, CDR2 SVGEGT. This CDR3 has 16 amino acids. This chain's CDR3 is CASSYVAGGPKDTQYF. DNA of the CDR3: TGTGCCAGCAGTTACGTGGCGGGGGGGCCGAAAGATACGCAGTATTTT.

CDR3 in DNA: TGTGCTAGTGGTTTGGGACAGGGTTTCGCTCAGCCCCAGCATTTT. As protein: CASGLGQGFAQPQHF. The rearrangement links TRBV12-5 to TRBJ1-5; 7 bases fit TRBD1. This CDR3 spans 15 amino acids. V shed 1 base, J shed 6 bases, and the junction held 6 bases outside the gene matches. Germline V gives CDR1 LGHNT, CDR2 FRNRAP. The full variable domain, rest sourced from reference TRBV12-5 and TRBJ1-5, is DARVTQTPRHKVTEMGQEVTMRCQPILGHNTVFWYRQTMMQGLELLAYFRNRAPLDDSGMPKDRFSAEMPDATLATLKIQPSEPRDSAVYFCASGLGQGFAQPQHFGDGTRLSIL.